The 10 T cell receptor beta chains below come from one sample, sequenced in a study of tumor-infiltrating lymphocytes in oesophageal squamous cell carcinoma. Via MiXCR, TCRdb re-called the PCR reads, giving one row per CDR3 protein. The sample lists 15,000 to 20,000 distinct CDR3 sequences, around 40% occurring once. Sequenced input: normal esophageal tissue next to the tumor. All receptors derive from a female donor with esophageal squamous cell carcinoma.

This clonotype was detected ten times or more. The chain has TRBV5-4 and TRBJ2-6; unclear D gene. V lost 5 bases and J 0 bases, leaving 12 bases between the germline ends. The CDR3 has 16 residues. Germline V CDR1 and CDR2: SGHNT, YYREEE (reference sequence). This chain's CDR3 is CASSLFQFSGANVLTF. The CDR3 coding sequence is TGTGCCAGCAGTCTATTTCAGTTCTCTGGGGCCAACGTCCTGACTTTC.

V usage is TRBV7-6 and J usage is TRBJ2-1; a possible D gene is TRBD2 (6 bases). Germline V CDR1 and CDR2: SGHVS, FNYEAQ. V lost 5 bases, J lost 3 bases, and 20 bases lay in between. This CDR3 comprises 17 residues. CDR3 sequence reads: CASSPEEARDIYNEQFF. CDR3 coding DNA: TGTGCCAGCAGCCCAGAAGAGGCGCGGGATATCTACAATGAGCAGTTCTTC.

The chain recombines TRBV12-3 or TRBV12-4 with TRBJ2-5, with no clear D. The DNA end lines up better with TRBJ2-1; the J call may be wrong. CDR3 size: 14 residues. Written as DNA, the CDR3 is TGTGCCAGCAGTCCGGTCTCCGTGTACAATGAGCAGTTCTTC. It yields the protein CASSPVSVYNEQFF.

This clonotype has more than one count but fewer than ten. A much larger clone lies one base from this, so it may be a read error. J is TRBJ2-5 and V is TRBV6-1; TRBD2 matches at 7 bases. CDR1 is MNHNS, CDR2 SASEGT, per germline. This CDR3 contains 15 residues. DNA of the CDR3: TGTGCCAGCAGTTACGGGGGGTCACCCACCGGGGAGCTGTATTTT. Encoded protein: CASSYGGSPTGELYF.

This rearrangement joins TRBV7-2 to TRBJ1-1; TRBD1 agrees at 8 bases. The junction had 3 bases not matched to a gene; V was cut back by 1 base and J by 8 bases. CDR1 and CDR2 from the germline V gene are SGHTA and FQGNSA. The CDR3 has 13 amino acids. The DNA for the CDR3 is TGTGCCAGCAGCTTAGGAAGGGACAGGGAAGCTTTCTTT. Amino acids: CASSLGRDREAFF.

The gene calls are TRBV7-2 and TRBJ2-5, with 8 positions matching TRBD1. This CDR3 has 15 amino acids. The trim removed 1 base at V and 4 bases at J, leaving 5 bases unmatched. Per the germline V gene, CDR1 is SGHTA and CDR2 is FQGNSA. For the CDR3, the DNA is TGTGCCAGCAGCTTAGTCGGAGACAGGGGAGAGACCCAGTACTTC. This encodes CASSLVGDRGETQYF.

This clonotype was seen repeatedly, ten times or more. The rearrangement uses TRBV6-6 and TRBJ2-7; D gene uncertain. There are 15 residues in the CDR3. V was pared by 2 bases and J by 5 bases, with 16 bases between. Germline-derived CDR1 and CDR2 are MNHNY and SVGAGI (reference sequence). The CDR3 DNA follows: TGTGCCAGCAGTTACCGGGCAGCCTCGCCCGACGAGCAGTACTTC. Translating gives CASSYRAASPDEQYF.

This clonotype was observed at least ten times. The chain is built from TRBV6-1 and TRBJ1-2, with D perhaps matching TRBD1 (6 bases). The germline CDR1 and CDR2 sequences are MNHNS and SASEGT. This CDR3 has 15 amino acids. V was cut by 2 bases and J by 6 bases, with 16 bases left in between. CDR3: CASSELRGSRDGYTF. In DNA form, the CDR3 reads TGTGCCAGCAGTGAACTAAGGGGGAGTAGAGATGGCTACACCTTC.

This clonotype was counted between two and nine times. The chain uses TRBV7-2 and TRBJ1-2, with D unresolved. Germline V gene sequence: CDR1 SGHTA, CDR2 FQGNSA. The ends were cut back, 1 base at V and 6 bases at J, with 6 bases in the middle. This CDR3 spans 12 amino acids. The CDR3 DNA reads TGTGCCAGCAGCTTAGGCAGTAATGGCTACACCTTC. Translating gives CASSLGSNGYTF.

This clonotype is categorized as large. The V call is TRBV6-6, the J call TRBJ2-1; D gene uncertain. The germline CDR1 and CDR2 sequences are MNHNY and SVGAGI (reference sequence). Trimming took 0 bases from V and 1 from J, leaving 10 bases between them. This CDR3 is built from 16 residues. Here the CDR3 reads CASSYSLPESYNEQFF. CDR3 DNA: TGTGCCAGCAGTTACTCCTTGCCTGAATCCTACAATGAGCAGTTCTTC.